Given below is one TCR beta chain in context. This sample is drawn from a study of T cell responses to AZD1222 COVID-19 vaccine. Sequenced by immunoSEQ multiplex PCR; TCRdb stores in-frame clones only, minus some. The sample shows more than 65,000 clones, over 65% of them seen only once. Germline-derived CDR1 and CDR2 are SNHLY and FYNNEI. V was trimmed by 0 bases and J by 1 base, leaving 13 bases between them. The CDR3 spans 17 residues. This sequence originates from an adult who received the AZD1222 COVID-19 vaccine. V usage is TRBV2 and J usage is TRBJ2-4, with no clear D. The material was peripheral blood, obtained 28 days after the second AZD1222 dose. CDR3 region: CASSEALESLAKNIQYF. The CDR3 nucleotides read TGTGCCAGCAGTGAAGCGCTAGAGAGTCTCGCCAAAAACATTCAGTACTTC. The variable domain in full, completed from reference TRBV2 and TRBJ2-4, reads EPEVTQTPSHQVTQMGQEVILRCVPISNHLYFYWYRQILGQKVEFLVSFYNNEISEKSEIFDDQFSVERPDGSNFTLKIRSTKLEDSAMYFCASSEALESLAKNIQYFGAGTRLSVL.